The rows below give T cell receptor beta chains drawn from one sample of a study of memory CD4+ T cells and cytomegalovirus serostatus. This table comes from immunoSEQ multiplex PCR, and its TCRdb copy is limited to in-frame clones, with some not included. The data contain about 56,000 clones, around 76% of them singletons. Sequenced material: memory CD4+ T cells from blood. Every receptor here comes from an adult in good health and CMV-seronegative. The conserved cysteine and the conserved F or W are not part of the CDR3 here. Fields, in order: V gene, J gene, CDR3 protein.

>TRBV4-2|TRBJ1-5
ASSQDGRGSNQPQH
>TRBV6-6|TRBJ1-3
ASSLRNTIY
>TRBV5-1|TRBJ1-1
ASSLGGVPINTEAF
>TRBV28|TRBJ1-5
ASSLTRGAAQPQH
>TRBV9|TRBJ1-6
ASSARGEYNSPLH
>TRBV28|TRBJ2-7
ASSPPQRVHEQY
>TRBV19|TRBJ1-1
ASKRMNTEAF
>TRBV10-3|TRBJ2-3
AIRTDRGDTDTQY
>TRBV2|TRBJ2-7
ASSTRGEQY
>TRBV5-1|TRBJ2-3
ASSSTAGGGDTQY
>TRBV19|TRBJ1-5
ASSKNRGQPQH
>TRBV5-1|TRBJ1-4
ASSSGVSYEKLF
>TRBV7-3|TRBJ1-6
ASSVIIQGNGNSPLH
>TRBV4-2|TRBJ2-7
ASSQDYGLWYEQY
>TRBV4-3|TRBJ2-2
ASSQVLLAGDHTGELF
>TRBV9|TRBJ2-5
ASSPGEETQY
>TRBV2|TRBJ1-4
ASSEAVRDSAF
>TRBV19|TRBJ1-4
ASSIGRAREKLF
>TRBV5-6|TRBJ2-2
ASSSYTGELF
>TRBV11-1|TRBJ2-7
ASSRKSSGSSYEQY
>TRBV29-1|TRBJ2-7
SVALNLGYEQY
>TRBV6-6|TRBJ1-1
ASSYYRGNTEAF
>TRBV19|TRBJ1-1
ASSRQGAIPEAF
>TRBV19|TRBJ1-1
ASSSPGQGQLEAF
>TRBV5-1|TRBJ2-1
ASSLYRAAYNEQF
>TRBV5-1|TRBJ1-1
ASSLRATNTEAF
>TRBV7-7|TRBJ2-1
ASSFTSGGANEQF
>TRBV6-1|TRBJ2-7
ASSELLTSYEQY
>TRBV11-3|TRBJ2-7
ASSRGQPSYEQY
>TRBV4-2|TRBJ2-7
ASSPGLGAYEQY
>TRBV7-2|TRBJ2-2
ASSLVGVGGELF
>TRBV5-1|TRBJ2-3
ASSPSGPSTDTQY
>TRBV7-3|TRBJ2-2
ASSPDRVNTGELF
>TRBV19|TRBJ1-1
ASSIGRGNTEAF
>TRBV7-3|TRBJ2-3
ASSSSSGGAYTQY
>TRBV30|TRBJ1-4
AWTPLGTVEEKLF
>TRBV7-2|TRBJ1-2
ASSLGGTSGYT
>TRBV29-1|TRBJ2-5
SVGAGETQY
>TRBV5-1|TRBJ1-6
ASSKMAGVDGSPLH
>TRBV5-4|TRBJ2-4
ASSLTGTVLAKNIQY
>TRBV7-3|TRBJ2-7
ASSAILGQGPIYEQY
>TRBV2|TRBJ2-7
ASSEVSLQY
>TRBV14|TRBJ1-2
ASSQNRAIGYT
>TRBV2|TRBJ2-2
ASSYEVTGELF
>TRBV5-4|TRBJ2-3
ASSPDRNTDTQY
>TRBV9|TRBJ1-2
ASSVERANYGYT
>TRBV7-9|TRBJ2-5
ASSSRGPSSTQY
>TRBV25-1|TRBJ1-1
ASSRTGANTEAF
>TRBV5-8|TRBJ2-7
ASSWRSGGYEQY
>TRBV18|TRBJ1-1
ASSAGTENTEAF
>TRBV6-6|TRBJ2-4
ASSFLGAKNIQY
>TRBV18|TRBJ2-1
ASSPPEDNEQF
>TRBV2|TRBJ2-2
ASSPKTGTGELF